This TCR beta chain was sequenced for a study of blood T cell repertoires in COVID-19. As for the study in general: The analysed material was cDNA or gDNA that came from T cells, B-cell-depleted T cells, or PBMCs.

The CDR3 runs to 14 residues. CDR1 is SGHNT and CDR2 is YYREEE in the germline V gene (reference sequence). Losses at the gene ends were 4 bases for V and 2 bases for J; bases not matched to a gene: 4. Sequenced by immunoSEQ multiplex PCR; TCRdb stores in-frame clones only, minus some. The repertoire consists of around 200,000 clones, with roughly 85% occurring once and the leading ten covering roughly 20%. Clinical history as reported by participants underpinned cohort assignment. This sequence joins TRBV5-4 and TRBJ2-3; TRBD1 aligns across 7 bases. Material for sequencing was PBMCs or T cells enriched from blood (not recorded which). The sequence was obtained from a man between 40 and 49 years old who had recovered from COVID-19. In DNA, the CDR3 is TGTGCCAGCAGCACCGGGACAGCCACAGATACGCAGTATTTT. Amino acids: CASSTGTATDTQYF.